Listed below are T cell receptor beta chains from one sample, sequenced in a study of T cells in Graves' hyperthyroidism and ophthalmopathy. TCRdb re-called the multiplex PCR reads with MiXCR, one entry per CDR3 protein. The repertoire holds over 500,000 distinct CDR3 sequences, with over 15% as singletons. Sequenced sample: blood. The receptor source for this set is a young woman with Graves' ophthalmopathy. CDR3s include the opening cysteine and the closing phenylalanine or tryptophan. Each record gives: V gene, clone size, J gene, D gene, CDR3 protein, CDR3 DNA. A D gene is named only where the DNA matches it firmly. Only part of the rows carry a size: once, few, many, or a class if the clone is expanded.

v_call: TRBV14; clone_size: NA; j_call: TRBJ1-2; d_call: NA; cdr3_aa: CASAPRRGDYGYTF; cdr3_nt: TGTGCCAGCGCCCCACGGCGCGGGGACTATGGCTACACCTTC
v_call: TRBV20-1; clone_size: NA; j_call: TRBJ1-4; d_call: TRBD1; cdr3_aa: CSARGQGGSEKLFF; cdr3_nt: TGCAGTGCTCGCGGACAGGGAGGGAGCGAAAAACTGTTTTTT
v_call: TRBV10-3; clone_size: NA; j_call: TRBJ1-1; d_call: NA; cdr3_aa: CATSASDQGGFSNTEAFF; cdr3_nt: TGTGCCACTTCAGCCTCCGACCAAGGTGGGTTTTCGAACACTGAAGCTTTCTTT
v_call: TRBV19; clone_size: NA; j_call: TRBJ2-2; d_call: TRBD2; cdr3_aa: CASSPIAGGPIGELFF; cdr3_nt: TGTGCCAGTAGTCCAATAGCGGGAGGGCCTATCGGGGAGCTGTTTTTT
v_call: TRBV20-1; clone_size: many; j_call: TRBJ1-1; d_call: NA; cdr3_aa: CSAPDRQKNTEAFF; cdr3_nt: TGCAGTGCCCCGGACAGACAGAAGAACACTGAAGCTTTCTTT
v_call: TRBV5-6; clone_size: NA; j_call: TRBJ2-7; d_call: NA; cdr3_aa: CASSLYRSDYHGEQYF; cdr3_nt: TGTGCCAGCAGCTTGTATCGCTCCGACTATCACGGTGAGCAGTACTTC
v_call: TRBV28; clone_size: NA; j_call: TRBJ2-7; d_call: TRBD2; cdr3_aa: CASSSPGGYEQYF; cdr3_nt: TGTGCCAGCAGTTCCCCGGGGGGCTACGAGCAGTACTTC
v_call: TRBV7-9; clone_size: few; j_call: TRBJ2-3; d_call: NA; cdr3_aa: CASAGNTQYF; cdr3_nt: TGTGCCAGCGCCGGGAATACGCAGTATTTT
v_call: TRBV9; clone_size: NA; j_call: TRBJ1-2; d_call: TRBD1; cdr3_aa: CASSVGDSLYGYTF; cdr3_nt: TGTGCCAGCAGCGTAGGGGACAGCCTCTATGGCTACACCTTC
v_call: TRBV3-1; clone_size: few; j_call: TRBJ1-2; d_call: NA; cdr3_aa: CASSQDQGYYGYTF; cdr3_nt: TGTGCCAGCAGCCAAGATCAGGGTTACTATGGCTACACCTTC
v_call: TRBV7-9; clone_size: many; j_call: TRBJ2-7; d_call: NA; cdr3_aa: CASSLAETGLTGQYF; cdr3_nt: TGTGCCAGCAGCTTAGCCGAGACAGGTCTTACGGGGCAGTACTTC
v_call: TRBV3-2; clone_size: NA; j_call: TRBJ2-1; d_call: NA; cdr3_aa: CASSRRLAGDEQFF; cdr3_nt: TGTGCCAGCAGCCGTCGACTAGCGGGTGATGAGCAGTTCTTC
v_call: TRBV5-6; clone_size: many; j_call: TRBJ1-1; d_call: NA; cdr3_aa: CASRATMNTEAFF; cdr3_nt: TGTGCCAGCAGGGCTACGATGAACACTGAAGCTTTCTTT
v_call: TRBV15; clone_size: NA; j_call: TRBJ2-7; d_call: TRBD2; cdr3_aa: CATSRDVSGRATYEQYF; cdr3_nt: TGTGCCACCAGCAGAGATGTTAGCGGGAGGGCCACATACGAGCAGTACTTC
v_call: TRBV6-1; clone_size: many; j_call: TRBJ1-5; d_call: TRBD1; cdr3_aa: CASSELPDRNNQPQHF; cdr3_nt: TGTGCCAGCAGTGAACTTCCGGACAGGAACAATCAGCCCCAGCATTTT
v_call: TRBV10-3; clone_size: few; j_call: TRBJ2-3; d_call: TRBD2; cdr3_aa: CAISRLAGGTDTQYF; cdr3_nt: TGTGCCATCAGCCGACTAGCGGGAGGCACAGATACGCAGTATTTT
v_call: TRBV2; clone_size: many; j_call: TRBJ1-2; d_call: NA; cdr3_aa: CASSDRRRDYGYTF; cdr3_nt: TGTGCCAGCAGTGACAGACGAAGGGACTATGGCTACACCTTC
v_call: TRBV5-6; clone_size: few; j_call: TRBJ1-4; d_call: NA; cdr3_aa: CASSLGYGTNEKLFF; cdr3_nt: TGTGCCAGCAGCTTGGGTTACGGAACTAATGAAAAACTGTTTTTT
v_call: TRBV28; clone_size: few; j_call: TRBJ2-3; d_call: NA; cdr3_aa: CASSLVRGPTDTQYF; cdr3_nt: TGTGCCAGCAGTTTAGTCCGGGGCCCCACAGATACGCAGTATTTT
v_call: TRBV15; clone_size: many; j_call: TRBJ1-1; d_call: NA; cdr3_aa: CATSRVQTSNTEAFF; cdr3_nt: TGTGCCACCAGCAGAGTCCAGACTTCGAACACTGAAGCTTTCTTT
v_call: TRBV6-4; clone_size: few; j_call: TRBJ1-2; d_call: TRBD1; cdr3_aa: CASSDSKDRYYGYTF; cdr3_nt: TGTGCCAGCAGTGACTCAAAGGACAGGTACTATGGCTACACCTTC
v_call: TRBV7-2; clone_size: many; j_call: TRBJ2-5; d_call: TRBD2; cdr3_aa: CASSPRTSGRAGETQYF; cdr3_nt: TGTGCCAGCAGCCCCCGGACTAGCGGGAGGGCCGGGGAGACCCAGTACTTC
v_call: TRBV12-3/TRBV12-4; clone_size: many; j_call: TRBJ1-1; d_call: NA; cdr3_aa: CASSPIMLGPITEAFF; cdr3_nt: TGTGCCAGCAGTCCTATAATGCTAGGGCCGATCACTGAAGCTTTCTTT
v_call: TRBV12-3/TRBV12-4; clone_size: few; j_call: TRBJ1-5; d_call: NA; cdr3_aa: CASSYGGWQPQHF; cdr3_nt: TGTGCCAGCAGTTATGGGGGTTGGCAGCCCCAGCATTTT
v_call: TRBV30; clone_size: many; j_call: TRBJ2-3; d_call: NA; cdr3_aa: CAWTVGTDTQYF; cdr3_nt: TGTGCCTGGACTGTGGGGACAGATACGCAGTATTTT
v_call: TRBV30; clone_size: many; j_call: TRBJ2-3; d_call: NA; cdr3_aa: CAHGRGTDTQYF; cdr3_nt: TGTGCCCACGGGCGGGGCACAGATACGCAGTATTTT
v_call: TRBV12-3/TRBV12-4; clone_size: many; j_call: TRBJ2-5; d_call: NA; cdr3_aa: CASSPSGSLTAQYF; cdr3_nt: TGTGCCAGCAGTCCCTCCGGGTCGCTTACGGCCCAGTACTTC
v_call: TRBV12-3/TRBV12-4; clone_size: many; j_call: TRBJ2-1; d_call: NA; cdr3_aa: CASSPQGGIDNEQFF; cdr3_nt: TGTGCCAGCAGTCCTCAAGGGGGAATAGACAATGAGCAGTTCTTC
v_call: TRBV10-3; clone_size: many; j_call: TRBJ2-1; d_call: NA; cdr3_aa: CAIREVEEDEQFF; cdr3_nt: TGTGCCATCAGGGAGGTGGAAGAGGATGAGCAGTTCTTC
v_call: TRBV5-4; clone_size: NA; j_call: TRBJ1-2; d_call: TRBD1; cdr3_aa: CASSSSLQGNYGYTF; cdr3_nt: TGTGCCAGCAGCTCTTCCTTACAGGGGAACTATGGCTACACCTTC
v_call: TRBV12-3/TRBV12-4; clone_size: many; j_call: TRBJ2-3; d_call: TRBD1; cdr3_aa: CASSGQGPSTDTQYF; cdr3_nt: TGTGCCAGCAGTGGACAGGGGCCGAGCACAGATACGCAGTATTTT
v_call: TRBV20-1; clone_size: few; j_call: TRBJ2-7; d_call: TRBD1; cdr3_aa: CSALTPDRAGEQYF; cdr3_nt: TGCAGTGCCCTCACCCCGGACAGGGCCGGCGAGCAGTACTTC
v_call: TRBV28; clone_size: many; j_call: TRBJ1-5; d_call: NA; cdr3_aa: CASSFSMSVPSNQPQHF; cdr3_nt: TGTGCCAGCAGTTTCAGTATGTCGGTTCCTAGCAATCAGCCCCAGCATTTT
v_call: TRBV9; clone_size: NA; j_call: TRBJ2-1; d_call: NA; cdr3_aa: CASSVRGDSNEQFF; cdr3_nt: TGTGCCAGCAGCGTGCGGGGGGACAGCAATGAGCAGTTCTTC
v_call: TRBV7-9; clone_size: many; j_call: TRBJ1-1; d_call: TRBD1; cdr3_aa: CASSVGQASRAFF; cdr3_nt: TGTGCCAGCAGCGTCGGACAGGCAAGCCGAGCTTTCTTT
v_call: TRBV4-2; clone_size: few; j_call: TRBJ1-2; d_call: TRBD1; cdr3_aa: CASSQGRDRLNYGYTF; cdr3_nt: TGTGCCAGCAGCCAAGGAAGGGACAGGTTAAACTATGGCTACACCTTC